This T cell receptor beta chain emerged from a study of blood T cell repertoires in COVID-19. Study as a whole: In each case, the material was cDNA or gDNA derived from T cells, B-cell-depleted T cells, or PBMCs.

Original handling: Amplifying reference gene primers gave estimates of nucleated cell counts. Method: immunoSEQ multiplex PCR; TCRdb's copy keeps in-frame clones and lacks some. The V and J calls and clone size come from that table; D and trimming were worked out from the DNA. There are over 45,000 clones in the sample; 80% to 85% occur only once, and roughly 28% lies in the top ten. This clone is labeled as medium-sized. The CDR3 loop spans 15 amino acids. The germline CDR1 and CDR2 sequences are PRHDT and FYEKMQ (reference sequence). Trimming stripped 7 bases from V and 4 bases from J, with 18 bases between.

Sequencing was performed on peripheral blood. This TCR derives from an elderly woman with active or convalescent COVID-19. V usage is TRBV13 and J usage is TRBJ2-3; perhaps TRBD2 as D (5 bases). The CDR3 DNA follows: TGTGCCAGCACCGATTCCGGGGAGAAGGCAGATACGCAGTATTTT. Protein: CASTDSGEKADTQYF.